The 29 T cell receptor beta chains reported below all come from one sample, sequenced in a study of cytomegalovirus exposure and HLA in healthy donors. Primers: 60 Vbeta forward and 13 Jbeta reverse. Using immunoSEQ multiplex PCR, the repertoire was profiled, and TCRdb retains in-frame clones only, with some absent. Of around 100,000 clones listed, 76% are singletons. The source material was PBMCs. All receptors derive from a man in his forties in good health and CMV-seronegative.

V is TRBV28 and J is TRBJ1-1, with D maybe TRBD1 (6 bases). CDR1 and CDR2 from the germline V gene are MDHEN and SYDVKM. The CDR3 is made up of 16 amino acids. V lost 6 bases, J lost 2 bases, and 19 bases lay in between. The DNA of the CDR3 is TGTGCCAGCAGCACCCCGGGGACAAGGGCTAACACTGAAGCTTTCTTT. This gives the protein CASSTPGTRANTEAFF.

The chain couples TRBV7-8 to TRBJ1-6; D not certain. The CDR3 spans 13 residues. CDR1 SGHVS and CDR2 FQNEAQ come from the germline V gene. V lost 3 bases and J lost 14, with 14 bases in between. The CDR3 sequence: CASSFDGITALHF. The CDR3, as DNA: TGTGCCAGCAGCTTCGACGGGATAACGGCCCTCCACTTT.

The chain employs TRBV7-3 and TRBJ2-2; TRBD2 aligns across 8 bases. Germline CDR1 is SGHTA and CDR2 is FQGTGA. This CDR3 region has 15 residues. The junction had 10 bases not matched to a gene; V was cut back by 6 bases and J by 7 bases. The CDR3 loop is CASSASGGVGGELFF. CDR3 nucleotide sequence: TGTGCCAGCAGTGCTTCGGGGGGGGTTGGCGGGGAGCTGTTTTTT.

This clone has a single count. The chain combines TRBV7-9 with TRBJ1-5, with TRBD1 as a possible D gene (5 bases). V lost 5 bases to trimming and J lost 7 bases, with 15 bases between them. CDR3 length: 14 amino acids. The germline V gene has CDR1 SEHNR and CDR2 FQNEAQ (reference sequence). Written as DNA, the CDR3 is TGTGCCAGCAGCCAAGGCGGGGGAGGGCAGCCCCAGCATTTT. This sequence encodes CASSQGGGGQPQHF.

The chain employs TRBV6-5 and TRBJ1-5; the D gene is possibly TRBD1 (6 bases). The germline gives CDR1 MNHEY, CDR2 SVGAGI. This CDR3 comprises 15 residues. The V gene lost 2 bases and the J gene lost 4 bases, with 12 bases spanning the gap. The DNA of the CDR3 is TGTGCCAGCAGTTACGGGCAGGGGTTTAATCAGCCCCAGCATTTT. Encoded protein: CASSYGQGFNQPQHF.

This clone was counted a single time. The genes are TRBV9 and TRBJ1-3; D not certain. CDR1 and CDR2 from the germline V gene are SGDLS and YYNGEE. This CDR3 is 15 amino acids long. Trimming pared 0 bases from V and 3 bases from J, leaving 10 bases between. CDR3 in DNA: TGTGCCAGCAGCGTAGGAGGATTAGTTGGAAACACCATATATTTT. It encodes CASSVGGLVGNTIYF.

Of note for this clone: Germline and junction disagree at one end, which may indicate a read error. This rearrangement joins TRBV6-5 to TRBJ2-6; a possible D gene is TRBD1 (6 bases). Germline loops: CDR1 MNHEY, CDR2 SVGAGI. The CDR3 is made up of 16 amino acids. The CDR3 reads CASNYTQGSGANVLTF. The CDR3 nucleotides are TGTGCCAGCAATTACACCCAGGGGTCAGGGGCCAACGTCCTGACTTTC.

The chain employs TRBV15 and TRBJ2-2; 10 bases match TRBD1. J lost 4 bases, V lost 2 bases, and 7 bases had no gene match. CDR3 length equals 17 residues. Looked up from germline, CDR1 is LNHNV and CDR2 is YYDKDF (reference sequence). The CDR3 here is CATSRSRQGASTGELFF. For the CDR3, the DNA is TGTGCCACCAGCAGATCCCGACAGGGGGCAAGCACCGGGGAGCTGTTTTTT.

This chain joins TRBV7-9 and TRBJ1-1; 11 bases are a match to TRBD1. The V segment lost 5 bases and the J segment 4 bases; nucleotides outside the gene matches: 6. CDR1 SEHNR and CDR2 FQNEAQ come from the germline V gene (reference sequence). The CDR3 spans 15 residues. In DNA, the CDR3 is TGTGCCAGCAGCGACCGGGACAGGGGGGCCACTGAAGCTTTCTTT. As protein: CASSDRDRGATEAFF.

The CDR3 protein is CASSLGLAAQGEQFF. CDR3 nucleotide sequence: TGCGCCAGCAGCTTGGGACTAGCGGCTCAGGGTGAGCAGTTCTTC. The chain is built from TRBV5-1 and TRBJ2-1; 9 bases fit TRBD2. CDR3 length: 15 residues. Germline values: CDR1 SGHRS, CDR2 YFSETQ. Trimming at V came to 0 bases and at J to 9 bases, leaving 7 bases not matched to a gene.

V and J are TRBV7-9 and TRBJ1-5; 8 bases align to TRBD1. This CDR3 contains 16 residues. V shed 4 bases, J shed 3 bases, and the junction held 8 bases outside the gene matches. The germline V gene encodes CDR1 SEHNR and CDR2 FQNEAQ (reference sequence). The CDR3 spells CASSSASTGVNQPQHF. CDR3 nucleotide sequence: TGTGCCAGCAGCTCCGCCTCGACAGGGGTCAATCAGCCCCAGCATTTT.

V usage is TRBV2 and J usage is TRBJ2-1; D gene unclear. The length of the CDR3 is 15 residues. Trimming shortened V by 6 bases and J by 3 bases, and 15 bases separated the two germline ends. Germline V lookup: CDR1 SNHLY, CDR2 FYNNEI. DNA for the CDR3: TGTGCCAGCAGCCCAGTAGGAGTAGGCTACAATGAGCAGTTCTTC. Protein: CASSPVGVGYNEQFF. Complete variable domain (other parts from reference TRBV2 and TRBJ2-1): EPEVTQTPSHQVTQMGQEVILRCVPISNHLYFYWYRQILGQKVEFLVSFYNNEISEKSEIFDDQFSVERPDGSNFTLKIRSTKLEDSAMYFCASSPVGVGYNEQFFGPGTRLTVL.

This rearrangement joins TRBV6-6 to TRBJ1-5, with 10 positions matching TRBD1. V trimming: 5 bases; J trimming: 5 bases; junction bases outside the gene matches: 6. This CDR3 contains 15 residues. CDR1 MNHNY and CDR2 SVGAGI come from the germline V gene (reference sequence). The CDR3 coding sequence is TGTGCCAGCAGTCACGACAGGGGGCGAGATCAGCCCCAGCATTTT. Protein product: CASSHDRGRDQPQHF.

As DNA, the CDR3 is TGTGCCAGCAGCGTAGCTGAGGGAAGGACTGTCCTCCACTTT. It encodes CASSVAEGRTVLHF. The V call is TRBV9, the J call TRBJ1-6; D remains ambiguous. V was clipped by 0 bases and J by 15 bases, with 16 bases between them. The CDR3 extends over 14 amino acids. Germline V gene sequence: CDR1 SGDLS, CDR2 YYNGEE.

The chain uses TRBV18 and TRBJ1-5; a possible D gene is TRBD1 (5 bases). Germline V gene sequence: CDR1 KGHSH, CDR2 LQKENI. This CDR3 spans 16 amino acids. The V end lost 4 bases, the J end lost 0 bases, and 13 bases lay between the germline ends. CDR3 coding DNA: TGTGCCAGCTCACTAGGAACAGGATATAGCAATCAGCCCCAGCATTTT. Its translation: CASSLGTGYSNQPQHF.

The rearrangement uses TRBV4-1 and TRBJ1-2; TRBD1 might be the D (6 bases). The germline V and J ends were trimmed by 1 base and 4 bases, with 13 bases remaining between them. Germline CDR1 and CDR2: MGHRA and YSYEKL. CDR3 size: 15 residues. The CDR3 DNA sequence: TGCGCCAGCAGCCAAGGTCTAGGGACATTCTATGGCTACACCTTC. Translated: CASSQGLGTFYGYTF.

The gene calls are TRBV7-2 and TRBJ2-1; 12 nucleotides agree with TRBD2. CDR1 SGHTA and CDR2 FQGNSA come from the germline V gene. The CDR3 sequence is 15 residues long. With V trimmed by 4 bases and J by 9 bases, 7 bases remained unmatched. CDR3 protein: CASSSTSGGYVEQFF. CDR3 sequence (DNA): TGTGCCAGCAGCTCAACTAGCGGGGGGTACGTTGAGCAGTTCTTC. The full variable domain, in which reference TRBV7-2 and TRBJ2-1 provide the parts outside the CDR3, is GAGVSQSPSNKVTEKGKDVELRCDPISGHTALYWYRQSLGQGLEFLIYFQGNSAPDKSGLPSDRFSAERTGGSVSTLTIQRTQQEDSAVYLCASSSTSGGYVEQFFGPGTRLTVL.

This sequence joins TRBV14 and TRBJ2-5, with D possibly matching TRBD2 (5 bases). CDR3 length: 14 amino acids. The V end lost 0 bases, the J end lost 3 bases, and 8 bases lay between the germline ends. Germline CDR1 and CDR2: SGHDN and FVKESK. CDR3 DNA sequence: TGTGCCAGCAGCCAAGAACTAGTCAAAGAGACCCAGTACTTC. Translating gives CASSQELVKETQYF.

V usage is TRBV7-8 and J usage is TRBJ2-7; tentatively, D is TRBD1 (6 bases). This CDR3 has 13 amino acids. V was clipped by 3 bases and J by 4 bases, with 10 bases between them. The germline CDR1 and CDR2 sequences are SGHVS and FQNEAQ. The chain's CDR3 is CASSFNREYEQYV. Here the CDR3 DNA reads TGTGCCAGCAGCTTTAACAGGGAATACGAGCAGTACGTC.

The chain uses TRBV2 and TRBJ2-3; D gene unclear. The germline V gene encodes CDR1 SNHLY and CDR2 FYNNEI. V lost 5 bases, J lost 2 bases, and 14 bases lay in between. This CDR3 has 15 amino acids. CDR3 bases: TGTGCCAGCAGTATCAACCCCGCGGACACAGATACGCAGTATTTT. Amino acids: CASSINPADTDTQYF.

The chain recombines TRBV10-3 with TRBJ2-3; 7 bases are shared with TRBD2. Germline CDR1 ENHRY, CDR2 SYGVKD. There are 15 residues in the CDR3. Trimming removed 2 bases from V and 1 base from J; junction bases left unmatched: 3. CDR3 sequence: CAISEGGEGTDTQYF. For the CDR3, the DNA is TGTGCCATCAGTGAGGGGGGGGAGGGCACAGATACGCAGTATTTT.

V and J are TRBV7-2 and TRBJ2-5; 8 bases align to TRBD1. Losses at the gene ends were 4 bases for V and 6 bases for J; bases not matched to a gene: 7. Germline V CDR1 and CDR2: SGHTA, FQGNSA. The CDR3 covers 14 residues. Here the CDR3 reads CASSSGQGGKTQYF. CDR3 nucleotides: TGTGCCAGCAGCTCCGGACAGGGTGGGAAGACCCAGTACTTC.

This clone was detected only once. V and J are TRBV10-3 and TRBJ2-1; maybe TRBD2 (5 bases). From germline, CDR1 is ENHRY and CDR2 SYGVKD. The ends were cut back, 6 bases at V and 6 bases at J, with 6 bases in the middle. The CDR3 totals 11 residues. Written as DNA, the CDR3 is TGTGCCATCAGGGGAGTCAATGAGCAGTTCTTC. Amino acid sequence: CAIRGVNEQFF.

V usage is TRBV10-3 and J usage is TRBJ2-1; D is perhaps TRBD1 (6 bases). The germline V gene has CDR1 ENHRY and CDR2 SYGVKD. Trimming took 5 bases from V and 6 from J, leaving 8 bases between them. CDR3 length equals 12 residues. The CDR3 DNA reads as TGTGCCATCAGTCTAGGGGGCAATGAGCAGTTCTTC. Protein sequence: CAISLGGNEQFF.

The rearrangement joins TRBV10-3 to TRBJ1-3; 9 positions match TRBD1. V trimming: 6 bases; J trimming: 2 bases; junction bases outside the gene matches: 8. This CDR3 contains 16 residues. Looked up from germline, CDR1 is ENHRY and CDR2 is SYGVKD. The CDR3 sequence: CAISENGQGTGNTIYF. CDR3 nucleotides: TGTGCCATCAGCGAAAACGGACAGGGGACTGGAAACACCATATATTTT.

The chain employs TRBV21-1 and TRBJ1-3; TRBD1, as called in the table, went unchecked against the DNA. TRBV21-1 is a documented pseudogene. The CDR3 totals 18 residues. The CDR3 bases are TGTGCCACCACCCCCCACCGTGACAGGACATTCTCTGGAAACACCATATATTTT. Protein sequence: CATTPHRDRTFSGNTIYF.

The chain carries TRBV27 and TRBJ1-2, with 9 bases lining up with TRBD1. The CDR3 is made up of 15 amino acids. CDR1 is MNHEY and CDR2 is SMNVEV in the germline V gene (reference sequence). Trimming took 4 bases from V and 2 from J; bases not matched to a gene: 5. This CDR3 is CASSSRTGENYGYTF. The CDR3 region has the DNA TGTGCCAGCAGTTCCCGGACAGGGGAGAACTATGGCTACACCTTC.

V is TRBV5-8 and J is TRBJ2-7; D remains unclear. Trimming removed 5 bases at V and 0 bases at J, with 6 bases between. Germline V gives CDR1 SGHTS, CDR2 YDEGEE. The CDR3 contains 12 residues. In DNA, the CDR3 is TGTGCCAGCAGTTACAACTCCTACGAGCAGTACTTC. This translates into CASSYNSYEQYF.

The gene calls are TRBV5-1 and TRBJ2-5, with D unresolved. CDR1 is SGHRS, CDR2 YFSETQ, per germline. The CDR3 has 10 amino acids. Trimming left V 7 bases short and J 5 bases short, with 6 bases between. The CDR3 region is CASGEETQYF. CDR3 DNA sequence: TGCGCCAGCGGAGAGGAGACCCAGTACTTC.